Listed below are T cell receptor beta chains from one sample, sequenced in a study of neurological immune-mediated disorders. One entry per CDR3 protein, called by TCRdb with MiXCR from the 5' RACE reads. Of about 21,000 distinct CDR3 sequences in the sample, around 6.2% were seen once. The sequenced material came from CD8+ T cells from blood. The source is a man between 18 and 29 years old in good health. The CDR3 runs from the conserved cysteine through the conserved F or W. The order of the fields is D gene, clone size, J gene, V gene, CDR3 protein, CDR3 DNA. The D gene is left open where the match is weak. Size is stated as once, few or many counts, or a class when the clone is expanded.

TRBD2	many	TRBJ2-7	TRBV12-3/TRBV12-4	CASSGRGGSYEQYF	TGTGCCAGCAGTGGCCGGGGAGGGTCCTACGAGCAGTACTTC
.	many	TRBJ1-2	TRBV24-1	CATKGPGYYGYTF	TGTGCCACCAAGGGCCCAGGATACTATGGCTACACCTTC
.	many	TRBJ2-3	TRBV5-6	CASSFNDAQYF	TGTGCCAGCAGCTTCAACGACGCGCAGTATTTT
TRBD2	many	TRBJ2-2	TRBV7-6	CASSTWDYAGELFF	TGTGCCAGCAGCACCTGGGACTATGCCGGGGAGCTGTTTTTT
.	many	TRBJ2-4	TRBV5-6	CASSLLVGVAKNIQYF	TGTGCCAGCAGCCTGCTAGTGGGGGTAGCCAAAAACATTCAGTACTTC
.	many	TRBJ2-1	TRBV5-6	CASSLVEGNEQFF	TGTGCCAGCAGCTTGGTAGAGGGGAATGAGCAGTTCTTC
TRBD2	medium-sized	TRBJ2-3	TRBV6-4	CASSDSTSGGADTQYF	TGTGCCAGCAGTGACTCGACTAGCGGGGGGGCCGATACGCAGTATTTT
.	many	TRBJ1-2	TRBV29-1	CSVEGGSGSNQYGYTF	TGCAGCGTTGAAGGAGGTAGCGGGTCAAATCAGTATGGCTACACCTTC
.	many	TRBJ2-2	TRBV4-1	CASSQGTSGELFF	TGCGCCAGCAGCCAAGGAACGTCCGGGGAGCTGTTTTTT
TRBD1	many	TRBJ1-1	TRBV20-1	CSAGGDRGHTEAFF	TGCAGTGCTGGGGGGGACAGGGGACACACTGAAGCTTTCTTT
TRBD2	many	TRBJ2-2	TRBV12-3/TRBV12-4	CASSTSWERGNTGELFF	TGTGCCAGCAGTACCTCTTGGGAGCGGGGGAACACCGGGGAGCTGTTTTTT
.	many	TRBJ1-5	TRBV4-2	CASSQEGQINQPQHF	TGTGCCAGCAGCCAAGAAGGACAGATCAATCAGCCCCAGCATTTT